Shown below are 28 T cell receptor beta chains from a single sample sequenced in a study of T cells in Graves' hyperthyroidism and ophthalmopathy. From RNA transcripts, TCR beta CDR3 regions were amplified. Carried out on the TCR CDR3, a first-round RT-PCR used the HTBI primer set. TCRdb itself ran the multiplex PCR reads through MiXCR, one entry per CDR3 protein. This table has 490,000 or so distinct CDR3 sequences, under 25% appearing once. The source material was blood. Receptor source: a woman in her 70s with Graves' ophthalmopathy.

The chain combines TRBV5-1 with TRBJ2-1; 7 bases are shared with TRBD2. CDR3 size: 15 residues. The V gene end was trimmed by 5 bases and the J gene end by 6 bases; junction bases not matched to a gene: 11. CDR1 SGHRS and CDR2 YFSETQ come from the germline V gene. The CDR3 bases are TGCGCCAGCAGTGATACGGGAGGAGGGGTCAATGAGCAGTTCTTC. Translation: CASSDTGGGVNEQFF. Full variable domain (remainder filled in from reference TRBV5-1 and TRBJ2-1): KAGVTQTPRYLIKTRGQQVTLSCSPISGHRSVSWYQQTPGQGLQFLFEYFSETQRNKGNFPGRFSGRQFSNSRSEMNVSTLELGDSALYLCASSDTGGGVNEQFFGPGTRLTVL.

This clonotype has a count of ten or more. The chain has TRBV12-3 or TRBV12-4 and TRBJ1-5; D is possibly TRBD1 (6 bases). Trimming cost V 6 bases and J 0 bases, with 12 bases left between them. The CDR3 runs 15 residues. CDR3 protein: CASRLTGNSNQPQHF. The CDR3 DNA reads as TGTGCCAGCAGGCTAACAGGGAATAGCAATCAGCCCCAGCATTTT.

The chain recombines TRBV28 with TRBJ2-7; D may match TRBD1 or TRBD2 (5 bases each). Germline V gene lookup returns CDR1 MDHEN and CDR2 SYDVKM. Trimming removed 8 bases at V and 5 bases at J, with 13 bases between. CDR3 size: 12 residues. Here the CDR3 DNA reads TGTGCCAGCGGGACCGGACGCCACGAGCAGTACTTC. It codes for CASGTGRHEQYF.

The chain has TRBV11-3 and TRBJ1-1; D unresolved. CDR1 SGHNT and CDR2 YENEEA come from the germline V gene. There are 13 residues in the CDR3. V lost 0 bases, J lost 6 bases, and 8 bases lay in between. The CDR3 region is CASSLDQVSEAFF. The DNA of the CDR3 is TGTGCCAGCAGCTTAGATCAGGTATCTGAAGCTTTCTTT.

This clonotype showed up many times. The chain employs TRBV11-2 and TRBJ2-7, with TRBD2 identical over 14 bases. The CDR3 spans 16 residues. J gave up 4 bases and V 5 bases, and 7 bases lay outside the gene matches. Per germline, CDR1 SGHAT and CDR2 FQNNGV. The CDR3 spells CASSPPGLAGVYEQYF. The CDR3 bases are TGTGCCAGCAGCCCTCCGGGACTAGCGGGAGTTTACGAGCAGTACTTC.

This clonotype was seen only once. The chain carries TRBV19 and TRBJ1-4; the D is unclear. CDR3 length: 15 amino acids. With 3 bases removed from V and 2 bases from J, the gap between germline ends came to 10 bases. Looked up from germline, CDR1 is LNHDA and CDR2 is SQIVND (reference sequence). The CDR3: CASSMSGQTNEKLFF. CDR3 in DNA: TGTGCCAGTAGTATGTCCGGGCAGACTAATGAAAAACTGTTTTTT.

The chain links TRBV12-3 or TRBV12-4 to TRBJ2-7; D remains unclear. Trimming left V 2 bases short and J 2 bases short, with 7 bases between. This CDR3 has 13 residues. The CDR3 reads CASSLMTTYEQYF. In DNA form, the CDR3 reads TGTGCCAGCAGTTTAATGACCACCTACGAGCAGTACTTC.

This clonotype came up a few times. The chain couples TRBV30 to TRBJ2-1; D is unclear. CDR3 length: 14 amino acids. Germline CDR1 reads GTSNPN; CDR2 reads SVGIG (reference sequence). The V end lost 8 bases, the J end lost 0 bases, and 14 bases lay between the germline ends. The CDR3 nucleotides are TGTGCCCAAGCTGCCCTGAGCTCCTACAATGAGCAGTTCTTC. Translated, it gives CAQAALSSYNEQFF.

This clonotype showed up just a few times. The chain couples TRBV10-1 to TRBJ2-1; 9 nucleotides line up with TRBD2. V dropped 4 bases and J dropped 8; count of bases not matched to a gene: 18. There are 18 residues in the CDR3. Germline V gene sequence: CDR1 WNHNN, CDR2 SYGVQD (reference sequence). The CDR3: CASSALGPGTAGGHEQFF. CDR3 sequence (DNA): TGCGCCAGCAGTGCGCTCGGACCAGGGACAGCGGGAGGACATGAGCAGTTCTTC.

This clonotype has only a few counts. The chain carries TRBV6-2 or TRBV6-3 and TRBJ2-6, with D possibly matching TRBD1 (6 bases). The V gene lost 0 bases and the J gene lost 2 bases, with 20 bases spanning the gap. CDR1 is MNHEY, CDR2 SVGEGT, per germline. This CDR3 region has 20 residues. The CDR3 loop is CASSYSIQAGVEPGANVLTF. CDR3 DNA: TGTGCCAGCAGTTACTCGATTCAGGCAGGGGTGGAGCCTGGGGCCAACGTCCTGACTTTC.

This clonotype was observed once. The genes are TRBV15 and TRBJ1-5, with D possibly TRBD1 on 5 matching bases. V dropped 0 bases and J dropped 7 bases, with 13 bases sitting between them. Germline CDR1 is LNHNV and CDR2 is YYDKDF (reference sequence). The CDR3 totals 15 residues. CDR3 bases: TGTGCCACCAGCAGAGACGGGGGTCTAGTGCAGCCCCAGCATTTT. It codes for CATSRDGGLVQPQHF.

This clonotype was counted at least ten times. V and J are TRBV20-1 and TRBJ1-6, with D perhaps matching TRBD1 (6 bases). Germline V gene sequence: CDR1 DFQATT, CDR2 SNEGSKA (reference sequence). The CDR3 loop spans 16 amino acids. V was cut by 4 bases and J by 0 bases, with 13 bases left in between. The CDR3 nucleotides read TGCAGTGCTATGAACAGGGATAGCTCCTATAATTCACCCCTCCACTTT. This encodes CSAMNRDSSYNSPLHF.

This clonotype was counted between two and nine times. The gene calls are TRBV10-3 and TRBJ1-1, with D unresolved. CDR3 length: 14 amino acids. The germline V gene encodes CDR1 ENHRY and CDR2 SYGVKD. With 2 bases removed from V and 1 base from J, the gap between germline ends came to 8 bases. The CDR3 loop reads CAISETVGNTEAFF. CDR3 nucleotide sequence: TGTGCCATCAGTGAGACAGTTGGGAACACTGAAGCTTTCTTT.

The V gene is TRBV5-6, the J gene TRBJ2-7; D may correspond to TRBD1 or TRBD2 (5 bases each). V dropped 7 bases and J dropped 3 bases, with 14 bases sitting between them. Germline assignment: CDR1 SGHDT and CDR2 YYEEEE. There are 13 residues in the CDR3. CDR3 nucleotides: TGTGCCAGCCAGACGGGGCCACGCTACGAGCAGTACTTC. It encodes CASQTGPRYEQYF. The variable domain in full, completed from reference TRBV5-6 and TRBJ2-7, reads DAGVTQSPTHLIKTRGQQVTLRCSPKSGHDTVSWYQQALGQGPQFIFQYYEEEERQRGNFPDRFSGHQFPNYSSELNVNALLLGDSALYLCASQTGPRYEQYFGPGTRLTVT.

This clonotype was recorded a few times. The chain recombines TRBV6-5 with TRBJ1-4; a weak D match, TRBD1 (6 bases). V was shortened by 2 bases and J by 8 bases, with 15 bases between the two germline ends. CDR1 is MNHEY, CDR2 SVGAGI, per germline. There are 15 residues in the CDR3. The CDR3 DNA sequence: TGTGCCAGCAGTTACCCGGGACACACGCCCGAAAAACTGTTTTTT. The encoded protein is CASSYPGHTPEKLFF.

Comment on this clonotype: This may arise from a read error, as a much more abundant clone is one base away. The DNA for the CDR3 is TGCGCCAGCAGCCAAGCCCCAGGGGCGGATTCACCCCTCGACTTT. Its protein product is CASSQAPGADSPLDF. The V gene is TRBV5-1, the J gene TRBJ1-6, with D perhaps matching TRBD1 (6 bases). CDR1 and CDR2 (germline): SGHRS, YFSETQ. CDR3 length: 15 amino acids.

Concerning this clonotype itself: A read error may account for a junction end that differs from germline. The gene calls are TRBV24-1 and TRBJ1-4; D not certain. The CDR3 totals 15 residues. The germline V gene has CDR1 KGHDR and CDR2 SFDVKD. The CDR3 DNA reads TGTGCCACCAGTGCGGCAGACAAGACTAATGAAGAACTGTTTTTT. It translates to CATSAADKTNEELFF.

This clonotype was observed a few times. In nucleotides, the CDR3 is TGTGCCAGTAGTATTGGGCAGGGCATCAACTATGGCTACACCTTC. Translating it yields CASSIGQGINYGYTF. The chain carries TRBV19 and TRBJ1-2; tentatively, D is TRBD1 (5 bases). This CDR3 is 15 amino acids long. V gave up 3 bases and J gave up 2 bases, with 13 bases separating them. From germline, CDR1 is LNHDA and CDR2 SQIVND (reference sequence).

This clonotype has ten or more counts. The CDR3 loop is CASSLSPGTGASYEQYF. CDR3 in DNA: TGTGCCAGCAGTTTATCTCCGGGGACAGGGGCCTCCTACGAGCAGTACTTC. The chain carries TRBV28 and TRBJ2-7, with TRBD1 matching over 10 bases. J lost 0 bases, V lost 1 base, and 6 bases had no gene match. The CDR3 is made up of 17 amino acids. Germline-derived CDR1 and CDR2 are MDHEN and SYDVKM.

This clonotype was recorded many times. The rearrangement links TRBV2 to TRBJ2-5; 7 bases map to TRBD2. The CDR3 is 14 residues long. J lost 5 bases, V lost 3 bases, and 6 bases had no gene match. Germline V gene lookup returns CDR1 SNHLY and CDR2 FYNNEI. CDR3: CASSDGLVGETQYF. The CDR3 bases are TGTGCCAGCAGTGATGGACTAGTCGGGGAGACCCAGTACTTC.

There are a few counts of this clonotype. J is TRBJ2-3 and V is TRBV20-1, with D uncertain. The CDR3 is 12 residues long. V shed 5 bases and J shed 2 bases, with 8 bases lying between them. CDR1 is DFQATT and CDR2 is SNEGSKA in the germline V gene (reference sequence). The CDR3 nucleotides are TGCAGTGCTCCCACTGTCACAGATACGCAGTATTTT. Its translation: CSAPTVTDTQYF.

This rearrangement joins TRBV6-1 to TRBJ1-2, with TRBD1 matching 8 bases. The CDR3 covers 14 residues. Germline trimming cut 5 bases from V and 3 bases from J; bases unmatched to any gene: 5. From germline, CDR1 is MNHNS and CDR2 SASEGT. CDR3 in DNA: TGTGCCAGCAGTACCACAGGGGGAGACTATGGCTACACCTTC. It codes for CASSTTGGDYGYTF.

This clonotype was detected a few times. V and J are TRBV7-8 and TRBJ2-7; D is perhaps TRBD1 or TRBD2 (5 bases each). Trimming stripped 5 bases from V and 0 bases from J, with 14 bases between. Germline V gene lookup returns CDR1 SGHVS and CDR2 FQNEAQ. The CDR3 is 15 amino acids. Written as DNA, the CDR3 is TGTGCCAGCAGCCCCGGGGACGGTTACTCCTACGAGCAGTACTTC. This encodes CASSPGDGYSYEQYF.

This clonotype came up a few times. This chain joins TRBV29-1 and TRBJ2-5, with TRBD2 matching 9 bases. This CDR3 comprises 18 residues. Germline-derived CDR1 and CDR2 are SQVTM and ANQGSEA. CDR3 loop: CPVPGLGAGGPGDPLQYF. Here the CDR3 DNA reads TGCCCCGTTCCCGGCCTAGGTGCGGGAGGGCCGGGAGACCCACTTCAGTACTTC.

This clonotype appeared many times. The gene calls are TRBV7-2 and TRBJ1-1; tentative D call: TRBD1 (5 bases). CDR1 SGHTA and CDR2 FQGNSA come from the germline V gene. The CDR3 sequence is 16 residues long. Trimming removed 1 base from V and 0 bases from J, with 12 bases in between. CDR3 loop: CASSLDGTRLNTEAFF. DNA of the CDR3: TGTGCCAGCAGCTTAGACGGGACTCGGCTGAACACTGAAGCTTTCTTT.

This clonotype has more than one count but fewer than ten. The DNA of the CDR3 is TGCAGTGCTACCCTCCCGGGACTAGCGGGAGAGGACGAGCAGTACTTC. It encodes CSATLPGLAGEDEQYF. This chain joins TRBV20-1 and TRBJ2-7; 14 nucleotides line up with TRBD2. The germline CDR1 and CDR2 sequences are DFQATT and SNEGSKA (reference sequence). The CDR3 is 16 residues long. Trimming removed 4 bases from V and 5 bases from J; junction bases left unmatched: 10.

Worth noting for this clonotype: A junction boundary mismatches the germline segment, possibly from a read error. The chain recombines TRBV2 with TRBJ1-1; 10 nucleotides align to TRBD1. Looked up from germline, CDR1 is SNHLY and CDR2 is FYNNEI. The CDR3 covers 12 residues. The CDR3 loop is CARGQGRTEALF. The CDR3 coding sequence is TGTGCCAGGGGACAGGGGAGGACTGAAGCTCTCTTT.

In this sample, this clonotype turned up a few times. V is TRBV2 and J is TRBJ1-2; 7 bases agree with TRBD1. V trimming: 5 bases; J trimming: 3 bases; junction bases outside the gene matches: 9. The germline V gene has CDR1 SNHLY and CDR2 FYNNEI. This CDR3 contains 15 residues. The CDR3 sequence: CASSKTQGVYYGYTF. The CDR3 bases are TGTGCCAGCAGTAAAACCCAGGGGGTTTACTATGGCTACACCTTC.